Given below is one T cell receptor (beta chain) in context. Here immunoSEQ multiplex PCR was the method, and the copy in TCRdb shows in-frame clones only, minus some. The sample has about 55,000 clones; just under 90% are singletons. The data derive from a study of T cell changes during pregnancy in multiple sclerosis. This CDR3 is 15 amino acids long. V gave up 1 base and J gave up 7 bases; unmatched junction bases: 5. CDR1 is SGHNT and CDR2 is YYREEE in the germline V gene (reference sequence). This specimen was CD4+ T cells from peripheral blood mononuclear cells, taken in the first trimester of pregnancy. The V and J genes are TRBV5-4 and TRBJ2-1; 10 nucleotides agree with TRBD2. The source of this sequence is a female donor with multiple sclerosis, enrolled in a pregnancy study. This chain's CDR3 is CASSLLAGGMNEQFF. As DNA, the CDR3 is TGTGCCAGCAGCTTGTTAGCGGGGGGAATGAATGAGCAGTTCTTC.